The clone carrying this TCR beta chain is medium-sized within its sample. The antigen is not known. This sample is part of a study of beta chain features in type 1 diabetes. Study observations and caveats: More deletions and fewer insertions at VDJ junctions were found in patients with type 1 diabetes. Comparison showed that naive, central memory and Treg TCRB repertoires appeared more similar among patients than among healthy donors. Shortening of TCRB CDR3s, moderate but significant, appeared in all four CD4+ subsets of Type 1 diabetes patients.

Every bit of the isolated RNA underwent reverse transcription, so sequencing read expressed TCRB transcripts. Naive, central memory and regulatory T cell samples yielded about 3.9 million reads on average. TCRdb keeps only in-frame clones here, not all; method: immunoSEQ multiplex PCR. The data show about 28,000 clones, 65% seen once. In all sorted populations, purity surpassed 95%. Per germline, CDR1 MNHEY and CDR2 SVGAGI. This CDR3 region has 13 residues. V was pared by 5 bases and J by 4 bases, with 4 bases of the junction left unmatched. The clonotype was recovered from a woman aged 25-40 years with type 1 diabetes. The rearrangement joins TRBV6-5 to TRBJ1-1, with TRBD1 matching over 7 bases. Source material: Tregs from blood. Written as DNA, the CDR3 is TGTGCCAGCAGTAAGGCAGGGGGCACTGAAGCTTTCTTT. Its translation: CASSKAGGTEAFF.